The 16 T cell receptor beta chains below come from one sample, sequenced in a study of blood T cell repertoires in COVID-19. Profiled with immunoSEQ multiplex PCR; TCRdb holds only in-frame clones, not every one. Of roughly 240,000 clones listed, about 83% are singletons. What was sequenced was PBMCs or T cells enriched from blood (not recorded which). The origin of the receptors is a woman aged 45-59 years who had recovered from COVID-19.

The chain uses TRBV10-1 and TRBJ2-5; perhaps TRBD2 as D (5 bases). Germline V gene data show CDR1 as WNHNN and CDR2 as SYGVQD (reference sequence). CDR3 length equals 14 residues. The V end lost 5 bases, the J end lost 5 bases, and 15 bases lay between the germline ends. The CDR3 sequence: CASSRGLVGETQYF. The CDR3 DNA is TGCGCCAGCAGTCGCGGGCTTGTCGGGGAGACCCAGTACTTC.

This chain joins TRBV4-1 and TRBJ2-7; 7 positions match TRBD1. There are 16 residues in the CDR3. With V trimmed by 3 bases and J by 5 bases, 13 bases remained unmatched. From germline, CDR1 is MGHRA and CDR2 YSYEKL. The CDR3 DNA is TGCGCCAGCAGCCAGTTGGGACAGCGCCTTCGCCACGAGCAGTACTTC. It encodes CASSQLGQRLRHEQYF.

In DNA form, the CDR3 reads TGTGCCAGCAGTCACACCCAGGGGGCGGTGACTGAAGCTTTCTTT. It codes for CASSHTQGAVTEAFF. The J gene is TRBJ1-1, the V gene TRBV6-2 or TRBV6-3; 8 bases line up with TRBD1. The CDR3 covers 15 residues. Germline CDR1 and CDR2: MNHEY and SVGEGT. The V segment lost 5 bases and the J segment 5 bases; nucleotides outside the gene matches: 10.

The J gene is TRBJ2-7, the V gene TRBV2; 10 bases map to TRBD2. The germline V gene encodes CDR1 SNHLY and CDR2 FYNNEI. V lost 6 bases to trimming and J lost 7 bases; unmatched junction nucleotides: 9. The CDR3 runs 14 residues. CDR3 in amino acids: CASRILAGPGEQYF. As DNA, the CDR3 is TGTGCCAGCAGGATACTAGCGGGGCCGGGGGAGCAGTACTTC.

This chain uses TRBV3-1 (or the pseudogene TRBV3-2) with TRBJ1-6, with unresolved D. With 0 bases removed from V and 5 bases from J, the gap between germline ends came to 8 bases. This CDR3 region has 15 residues. Germline values: CDR1 LGHDT, CDR2 YNNKEL (reference sequence). The CDR3 DNA reads TGTGCCAGCAGCCAAGATCGGCGGGATAATTCACCCCTCCACTTT. Amino acid sequence: CASSQDRRDNSPLHF.

This sequence joins TRBV11-2 and TRBJ1-1; 7 bases map to TRBD1. Germline assignment: CDR1 SGHAT and CDR2 FQNNGV. V was pared by 1 base and J by 5 bases, with 7 bases of the junction left unmatched. The CDR3 extends over 15 amino acids. The CDR3 loop is CASSLARQGWTEAFF. The CDR3 region has the DNA TGTGCCAGCAGCTTAGCCCGACAGGGTTGGACTGAAGCTTTCTTT.

The CDR3 DNA reads as TGCGCCAGCCACACAGGACAGGGGGACCTCTATGGCTACACCTTC. This sequence encodes CASHTGQGDLYGYTF. The V call is TRBV5-1, the J call TRBJ1-2, with 10 bases fitting TRBD1. The V and J ends lost 7 bases and 4 bases, in that order; junction bases with no gene match: 10. The CDR3 covers 15 residues. Germline assignment: CDR1 SGHRS and CDR2 YFSETQ. Based on the CDR3 plus reference TRBV5-1 and TRBJ1-2, the full variable domain is KAGVTQTPRYLIKTRGQQVTLSCSPISGHRSVSWYQQTPGQGLQFLFEYFSETQRNKGNFPGRFSGRQFSNSRSEMNVSTLELGDSALYLCASHTGQGDLYGYTFGSGTRLTVV.

CDR3: CASSPIDDGFSGNTIYF. The CDR3 region has the DNA TGTGCCAGTAGCCCGATTGACGACGGGTTCTCTGGAAACACCATATATTTT. This chain uses TRBV19 with TRBJ1-3; no definite D call. This CDR3 is 17 amino acids long. In germline, CDR1 is LNHDA, CDR2 SQIVND (reference sequence). Trimming removed 6 bases from V and 0 bases from J, with 18 bases in between.

The chain links TRBV10-1 to TRBJ1-1; 8 bases are a match to TRBD1. V dropped 6 bases and J dropped 1; count of bases not matched to a gene: 4. Germline CDR1 WNHNN, CDR2 SYGVQD (reference sequence). This CDR3 comprises 14 residues. The CDR3 DNA is TGCGCCAGCAGCGCCGGGACAGGGAACACTGAAGCTTTCTTT. Residues: CASSAGTGNTEAFF.

The chain joins TRBV19 to TRBJ2-1; 10 bases map to TRBD2. There are 16 residues in the CDR3. Germline CDR1 and CDR2: LNHDA and SQIVND (reference sequence). V shed 5 bases and J 10 bases; nucleotides not matched to a gene: 14. This CDR3 is CASSSASGRRKGEQFF. Written as DNA, the CDR3 is TGTGCCAGTAGTTCCGCTAGCGGGAGAAGGAAAGGGGAGCAGTTCTTC.

The chain joins TRBV7-2 to TRBJ1-1; the match to TRBD1 covers 7 bases. J lost 10 bases, V lost 1 base, and 15 bases had no gene match. Looked up from germline, CDR1 is SGHTA and CDR2 is FQGNSA. CDR3 length equals 16 residues. CDR3 residues: CASSLGSNRGGGGAFF. CDR3 DNA: TGTGCCAGCAGCTTAGGGTCGAACAGGGGCGGAGGTGGAGCTTTCTTT.

The rearrangement uses TRBV4-3 and TRBJ1-2, with no clear D. Germline V lookup: CDR1 LGHNA, CDR2 YSLEER. The CDR3 extends over 14 amino acids. With 0 bases removed from V and 7 bases from J, the gap between germline ends came to 12 bases. This CDR3 reads CASSQELQAGGYTF. The CDR3 region has the DNA TGCGCCAGCAGCCAAGAGTTGCAGGCTGGTGGCTACACCTTC.

The chain employs TRBV4-3 and TRBJ1-2, with D possibly matching TRBD1 (6 bases). Germline V gene lookup returns CDR1 LGHNA and CDR2 YSLEER. V lost 1 base to trimming and J lost 1 base, with 13 bases between them. The CDR3 is 16 residues long. The CDR3 loop reads CASSQVTGMGNYGYTF. In DNA, the CDR3 is TGCGCCAGCAGCCAAGTTACAGGGATGGGTAACTATGGCTACACCTTC.

V is TRBV4-3 and J is TRBJ2-1, with 9 bases lining up with TRBD2. The junction had 6 bases not matched to a gene; V was cut back by 2 bases and J by 1 base. Germline V gene lookup returns CDR1 LGHNA and CDR2 YSLEER. The CDR3 spans 17 residues. CDR3 amino acids: CASSQRVAGVSYNEQFF. The CDR3 DNA reads TGCGCCAGCAGCCAACGGGTAGCGGGAGTGTCCTACAATGAGCAGTTCTTC.

J is TRBJ1-4 and V is TRBV18, with D maybe TRBD1 (5 bases). Germline V CDR1 and CDR2: KGHSH, LQKENI. The V gene lost 3 bases and the J gene lost 3 bases, with 8 bases spanning the gap. The CDR3 contains 14 residues. In DNA form, the CDR3 reads TGTGCCAGCTCACCGGGGACTGCTAATGAAAAACTGTTTTTT. Protein product: CASSPGTANEKLFF.

This chain joins TRBV7-9 and TRBJ2-2; TRBD1 matches 8 bases. The CDR3 is made up of 14 amino acids. Germline V CDR1 and CDR2: SEHNR, FQNEAQ (reference sequence). After removal of 3 bases from V and 3 bases from J, the junction contained 0 bases not matched to a gene. CDR3 protein: CASSLTGDTGELFF. The CDR3 DNA is TGTGCCAGCAGCTTGACAGGGGACACCGGGGAGCTGTTTTTT.